Following are 30 T cell receptor beta chains from one sample sequenced in a study of blood T cell repertoires in COVID-19 (dated by TCRdb to the early 2020s). Library construction relied on the immunoSEQ multiplex PCR assay. TCRdb limited this immuneACCESS table to in-frame rearrangements with V and J called. A share of clones is missing; checked studies link under half to unresolved V genes, and the rest is unexplained. The sample data list about 270,000 clones, and around nine tenths of these were observed just once. Approximately 10% of the sample goes to the ten largest clones. Sequencing was performed on peripheral blood. These receptors came from a man between 40 and 49 years old with active or convalescent COVID-19.

The chain joins TRBV6-1 to TRBJ1-5, with D unclear. Trimming shortened V by 0 bases and J by 15 bases, and 15 bases separated the two germline ends. The CDR3 runs 13 residues. Germline CDR1 and CDR2: MNHNS and SASEGT. Here the CDR3 reads CASSEAKTLGLHF. DNA of the CDR3: TGTGCCAGCAGTGAAGCTAAGACTCTAGGCCTGCATTTT.

This chain links TRBV18 with TRBJ2-2; 10 bases line up with TRBD1. V lost 6 bases, J lost 2 bases, and 6 bases stayed unmatched. Germline V CDR1 and CDR2: KGHSH, LQKENI. The CDR3 contains 16 residues. CDR3: CASSRDRGPNTGELFF. The CDR3 DNA reads TGTGCCAGCTCTCGGGACAGGGGACCAAACACCGGGGAGCTGTTTTTT.

The rearrangement links TRBV5-8 to TRBJ2-3; D call uncertain. Per germline, CDR1 SGHTS and CDR2 YDEGEE. V was pared by 0 bases and J by 7 bases, with 18 bases between. The CDR3 loop spans 16 amino acids. The CDR3 sequence is CASSLAMLVLFNTQYF. CDR3 nucleotide sequence: TGTGCCAGCAGCTTGGCCATGCTCGTGCTATTCAATACGCAGTATTTT.

V usage is TRBV28 and J usage is TRBJ1-1; 8 bases map to TRBD1. The germline gives CDR1 MDHEN, CDR2 SYDVKM. CDR3 length: 15 residues. The trim removed 6 bases at V and 10 bases at J, leaving 16 bases unmatched. CDR3 sequence: CASRYTDRGTRRAFF. The CDR3, as DNA: TGTGCCAGCAGGTATACTGACAGGGGCACGCGGAGAGCTTTCTTT.

The rearrangement joins TRBV4-2 to TRBJ2-7; perhaps TRBD1 as D (6 bases). This CDR3 comprises 14 residues. Trimming removed 0 bases at V and 3 bases at J, with 9 bases between. CDR1 is LGHNA and CDR2 is YNFKEQ in the germline V gene. The CDR3 is CASSQDRGVYEQYF. The CDR3 DNA is TGTGCCAGCAGCCAAGACAGGGGAGTCTACGAGCAGTACTTC.

The J gene is TRBJ2-2, the V gene TRBV27; TRBD1 matches 11 bases. The CDR3 is 16 amino acids. The V gene end was trimmed by 10 bases and the J gene end by 5 bases; junction bases not matched to a gene: 12. Germline CDR1 is MNHEY and CDR2 is SMNVEV (reference sequence). The DNA of the CDR3 is TGTGCCACCCAACGGGCGGGACAGGGGGGAACCGGGGAGCTGTTTTTT. This gives the protein CATQRAGQGGTGELFF.

The V and J genes are TRBV20-1 and TRBJ1-2; the D gene is possibly TRBD1 (5 bases). Germline assignment: CDR1 DFQATT and CDR2 SNEGSKA (reference sequence). V dropped 3 bases and J dropped 1 base, with 12 bases sitting between them. The CDR3 loop spans 14 amino acids. CDR3 sequence: CSASIVDSNYGYTF. As DNA, the CDR3 is TGCAGTGCTAGTATTGTCGACAGTAACTATGGCTACACCTTC.

The chain has TRBV7-3 and TRBJ2-2; 15 bases map to TRBD2. Germline trimming cut 5 bases from V and 2 bases from J; bases unmatched to any gene: 9. The CDR3 consists of 19 residues. Germline-derived CDR1 and CDR2 are SGHTA and FQGTGA. The CDR3 loop is CASSRPGLAGGPNTGELFF. Here the CDR3 DNA reads TGTGCCAGCAGCCGACCCGGACTAGCGGGAGGGCCTAACACCGGGGAGCTGTTTTTT.

The chain combines TRBV4-2 with TRBJ2-1, with D possibly TRBD1 on 5 matching bases. The CDR3 has 13 residues. Deletions cut 2 bases from V and 6 bases from J, with 8 bases between. Germline CDR1 and CDR2: LGHNA and YNFKEQ. The CDR3 bases are TGTGCCAGCAGCCAACCAGGGTTCAATGAGCAGTTCTTC. This encodes CASSQPGFNEQFF.

The chain recombines TRBV27 with TRBJ1-2, with 8 nucleotides matching TRBD1. The ends lost 6 bases at V and 2 bases at J; junction bases unmatched: 8. Germline lookup yields CDR1 MNHEY and CDR2 SMNVEV (reference sequence). The CDR3 has 15 amino acids. The CDR3: CASSPTRGLNYGYTF. For the CDR3, the DNA is TGTGCCAGCAGCCCAACCAGGGGGCTCAACTATGGCTACACCTTC.

V and J are TRBV11-2 and TRBJ2-7; tentatively, D is TRBD2 (5 bases). Germline V lookup: CDR1 SGHAT, CDR2 FQNNGV. V lost 4 bases and J 4 bases, leaving 20 bases between the germline ends. The CDR3 consists of 16 residues. CDR3 sequence (DNA): TGTGCCAGCAGCTCCGCCCCGGACTTAAGAAAATACGAGCAGTACTTC. Residues: CASSSAPDLRKYEQYF.

The J gene is TRBJ2-2, the V gene TRBV24-1; possibly TRBD2 for D (6 bases). V was clipped by 6 bases and J by 3 bases, with 16 bases between them. CDR1 is KGHDR, CDR2 SFDVKD, per germline. The CDR3 is 16 amino acids. The CDR3 DNA is TGTGCCACCAGTCACGGGGGAGGAAGTGACACCGGGGAGCTGTTTTTT. Translation: CATSHGGGSDTGELFF.

The chain carries TRBV7-8 and TRBJ1-6; the D is unclear. Trimming took 5 bases from V and 7 from J, leaving 9 bases between them. The CDR3 has 13 residues. Germline V gene sequence: CDR1 SGHVS, CDR2 FQNEAQ. The CDR3 DNA follows: TGTGCCAGCAGCCGCCAACAGAATTCACCCCTCCACTTT. Residues: CASSRQQNSPLHF.

In this sample, this clone turned up a few times. As DNA, the CDR3 is TGTGCCAGCACTATTAATACGGGACTCATATACACAGATACGCAGTATTTT. This encodes CASTINTGLIYTDTQYF. This sequence joins TRBV7-8 and TRBJ2-3; TRBD2 is a possible D gene (6 bases). V was shortened by 7 bases and J by 2 bases, with 22 bases between the two germline ends. The CDR3 loop spans 17 amino acids. Looked up from germline, CDR1 is SGHVS and CDR2 is FQNEAQ. Based on the CDR3 plus reference TRBV7-8 and TRBJ2-3, the full variable domain is GAGVSQSPRYKVAKRGQDVALRCDPISGHVSLFWYQQALGQGPEFLTYFQNEAQLDKSGLPSDRFFAERPEGSVSTLKIQRTQQEDSAVYLCASTINTGLIYTDTQYFGPGTRLTVL.

The gene calls are TRBV9 and TRBJ1-2, with D tentatively TRBD1 (5 bases). Germline values: CDR1 SGDLS, CDR2 YYNGEE. The CDR3 sequence is 12 residues long. Trimming removed 4 bases at V and 8 bases at J, with 12 bases between. The CDR3 DNA follows: TGTGCCAGCAGCCAACAGGACCGCGGCTACACCTTC. Its translation is CASSQQDRGYTF.

The J gene is TRBJ1-5, the V gene TRBV6-6; 8 nucleotides agree with TRBD1. In germline, CDR1 is MNHNY, CDR2 SVGAGI (reference sequence). J lost 5 bases, V lost 2 bases, and 8 bases had no gene match. CDR3 size: 16 residues. CDR3 bases: TGTGCCAGCAGTTACAAGGGACAGGCCCTCTATCAGCCCCAGCATTTT. Amino acid sequence: CASSYKGQALYQPQHF.

V gene TRBV11-2 combines with J gene TRBJ1-5; D remains ambiguous. The CDR3 is 15 residues long. Germline-derived CDR1 and CDR2 are SGHAT and FQNNGV. V was trimmed by 5 bases and J by 5 bases, leaving 16 bases between them. The CDR3: CASSRSPRTDQPQHF. In DNA, the CDR3 is TGTGCCAGCAGCCGTTCACCCCGTACAGATCAGCCCCAGCATTTT.

The rearrangement uses TRBV5-1 and TRBJ2-3; D perhaps matches TRBD2 (6 bases). The CDR3 has 16 residues. Germline V gene sequence: CDR1 SGHRS, CDR2 YFSETQ. V was cut by 6 bases and J by 0 bases, with 17 bases left in between. The CDR3 DNA reads TGCGCCAGCACAGGAGCGGGCCGTACTAGCACAGATACGCAGTATTTT. Protein product: CASTGAGRTSTDTQYF.

The chain joins TRBV7-3 to TRBJ2-3; TRBD1 matches at 9 bases. The V gene's germline CDR1 is SGHTA and CDR2 FQGTGA. CDR3 length equals 15 residues. J was trimmed by 6 bases and V by 4 bases; bases with no gene match: 8. CDR3 region: CASSSTDRGMDTQYF. The DNA for the CDR3 is TGTGCCAGCAGCTCCACTGACAGGGGGATGGATACGCAGTATTTT.

The chain combines TRBV5-4 with TRBJ1-2; the match to TRBD1 covers 7 bases. The CDR3 is 13 residues long. With 4 bases clipped from V and 7 bases from J, the junction kept 7 bases outside the gene matches. CDR1 and CDR2 (germline): SGHNT, YYREEE (reference sequence). The CDR3 coding sequence is TGTGCCAGCAGCACCGATCACAGGGGTGGCTACACCTTC. Protein sequence: CASSTDHRGGYTF.

The gene calls are TRBV7-3 and TRBJ1-1; possible D gene TRBD1, 6 bases. The ends were cut back, 5 bases at V and 6 bases at J, with 13 bases in the middle. CDR3 length equals 13 residues. CDR1 and CDR2 from the germline V gene are SGHTA and FQGTGA. CDR3 sequence: CASSQQGLAEAFF. The CDR3 nucleotides read TGTGCCAGCAGCCAACAGGGCCTCGCTGAAGCTTTCTTT.

This clone has a single count. CDR3 sequence (DNA): TGTGCCAGCAGCGTAGCGCCAGGTCTCTCCTACGAGCAGTACTTC. Encoded protein: CASSVAPGLSYEQYF. This chain uses TRBV9 with TRBJ2-7, with no clear D. This CDR3 has 15 amino acids. Germline CDR1 reads SGDLS; CDR2 reads YYNGEE. Trimming shortened V by 0 bases and J by 0 bases, and 10 bases separated the two germline ends.

The rearrangement uses TRBV7-6 and TRBJ2-5; 7 nucleotides agree with TRBD1. The trim removed 5 bases at V and 4 bases at J, leaving 4 bases unmatched. The CDR3 is made up of 13 amino acids. The germline V gene encodes CDR1 SGHVS and CDR2 FNYEAQ. This CDR3 is CASSDRVAETQYF. The CDR3 DNA reads TGTGCCAGCAGCGACAGGGTTGCAGAGACCCAGTACTTC.

This clone was recorded once. The rearrangement uses TRBV28 and TRBJ1-4, with D possibly TRBD1 on 6 matching bases. The V and J ends lost 10 bases and 2 bases respectively, with 11 bases between them. Germline V lookup: CDR1 MDHEN, CDR2 SYDVKM. The CDR3 runs to 13 residues. The CDR3 here is CATTGPTNEKLFF. CDR3 sequence (DNA): TGTGCCACCACAGGGCCCACTAATGAAAAACTGTTTTTT.

V usage is TRBV7-8 and J usage is TRBJ1-3; no clear D gene. Germline CDR1 is SGHVS and CDR2 is FQNEAQ. The CDR3 is made up of 15 amino acids. Between the trimmed V and J ends, which lost 5 bases and 0 bases, there was a span of 11 bases. The CDR3 bases are TGTGCCAGCAGCCAGCGAGGGTACTCTGGAAACACCATATATTTT. Its protein is CASSQRGYSGNTIYF.

This sequence joins TRBV6-5 and TRBJ1-1, with a tentative D call TRBD1 (5 bases). The CDR3 runs to 13 residues. With 5 bases removed from V and 6 bases from J, the gap between germline ends came to 13 bases. Germline V gene data show CDR1 as MNHEY and CDR2 as SVGAGI. The CDR3 DNA is TGTGCCAGCAGTCCCCGGCAGGGTCCTGAAGCTTTCTTT. Translating it yields CASSPRQGPEAFF.

This chain links TRBV3-1 (or the pseudogene TRBV3-2) with TRBJ2-5; 9 bases agree with TRBD2. Germline lookup yields CDR1 LGHDT and CDR2 YNNKEL (reference sequence). Trimming took 1 base from V and 5 from J; bases not matched to a gene: 8. The CDR3 covers 16 residues. The CDR3 spells CASSQGGLAGDETQYF. CDR3 coding DNA: TGTGCCAGCAGCCAAGGGGGATTAGCGGGGGATGAGACCCAGTACTTC.

The chain carries TRBV2 and TRBJ1-1; 7 bases are a match to TRBD1. CDR3 length equals 13 residues. In germline, CDR1 is SNHLY, CDR2 FYNNEI. The V gene end was trimmed by 6 bases and the J gene end by 3 bases; junction bases not matched to a gene: 4. CDR3 DNA sequence: TGTGCCAGCAGGGTACAGGGGTACACTGAAGCTTTCTTT. As protein: CASRVQGYTEAFF.

The chain is built from TRBV12-3 or TRBV12-4 and TRBJ1-1; D is undetermined. The V gene lost 8 bases and the J gene lost 5 bases, with 6 bases spanning the gap. The CDR3 is made up of 10 amino acids. The CDR3 bases are TGTGCCAGCCAACAGACTGAAGCTTTCTTT. This gives the protein CASQQTEAFF.

The chain carries TRBV25-1 and TRBJ2-5; 7 bases match TRBD2. Germline CDR1 and CDR2: MGHDK and SYGVNS. This CDR3 contains 15 residues. V shed 2 bases, J shed 4 bases, and the junction held 7 bases outside the gene matches. The CDR3 DNA is TGTGCCAGCAGTGAAGCGGGAGCGCTTGCAGAGACCCAGTACTTC. Its protein product is CASSEAGALAETQYF.